This T cell receptor beta chain was captured in a study of control samples from healthy donors and cancer patients. The protocol was immunoSEQ multiplex PCR, while the TCRdb copy is restricted to in-frame clones and leaves out a portion. The sample shows over 150,000 clones, 94% of them seen only once. This CDR3 has 15 residues. Per germline, CDR1 MDHEN and CDR2 SYDVKM. V shed 3 bases and J 1 base; nucleotides not matched to a gene: 3. The sequencing input was PBMCs. This receptor was obtained from a man aged 55 to 70 with colorectal cancer. This chain connects TRBV28 to TRBJ1-1, with TRBD1 matching 9 bases. The CDR3 DNA sequence: TGTGCCAGCAGTTTGGGGGACAGGGAGAACACTGAAGCTTTCTTT. Amino acid sequence: CASSLGDRENTEAFF. The full variable domain, in which reference TRBV28 and TRBJ1-1 provide the parts outside the CDR3, is DVKVTQSSRYLVKRTGEKVFLECVQDMDHENMFWYRQDPGLGLRLIYFSYDVKMKEKGDIPEGYSVSREKKERFSLILESASTNQTSMYLCASSLGDRENTEAFFGQGTRLTVV.